Below are 23 T cell receptor beta chains sequenced from a single sample in a study of T-cell memory formation after mild COVID-19. TCRdb passed the 5' RACE reads through MiXCR, listing each CDR3 protein once. The data show 530,000 or so distinct CDR3 sequences, around a sixth seen once. Sequencing used PBMCs or a T cell subset sorted from them (not recorded which). These TCRs come from an adult woman who had mild COVID-19 (a few samples of this study predate the infection). Cell type and time point are not known.

J is TRBJ1-1 and V is TRBV30, with unresolved D. The CDR3 extends over 11 amino acids. V lost 1 base, J lost 8 bases, and 8 bases lay in between. The germline V gene has CDR1 GTSNPN and CDR2 SVGIG (reference sequence). The CDR3 DNA sequence: TGTGCCTGGAGTGATCGTCGAGAAGCTTTCTTT. Its translation: CAWSDRREAFF.

This clonotype was seen more than once but under ten times. This chain connects TRBV6-1 to TRBJ2-5, with 9 bases matching TRBD1. Trimming at V came to 6 bases and at J to 4 bases, leaving 9 bases not matched to a gene. Looked up from germline, CDR1 is MNHNS and CDR2 is SASEGT. This CDR3 is 15 amino acids long. In nucleotides, the CDR3 is TGTGCCAGCAGGTCCGGGACAGGGTTTTCAGAGACCCAGTACTTC. Its translation is CASRSGTGFSETQYF.

V gene TRBV24-1 combines with J gene TRBJ2-7; 8 bases align to TRBD1. The CDR3 extends over 16 amino acids. Trimming took 3 bases from V and 5 from J; bases not matched to a gene: 11. Germline values: CDR1 KGHDR, CDR2 SFDVKD. In DNA form, the CDR3 reads TGTGCCACCAGTGATCCCTCTCGGACAGGGACTGACGAGCAGTACTTC. Its protein product is CATSDPSRTGTDEQYF.

This clonotype has only a few counts. The chain employs TRBV27 and TRBJ2-1; D is ambiguous. This CDR3 spans 14 amino acids. Germline CDR1 reads MNHEY; CDR2 reads SMNVEV (reference sequence). The V end lost 2 bases, the J end lost 7 bases, and 12 bases lay between the germline ends. This CDR3 reads CASSLGLGFNEQFF. CDR3 bases: TGTGCCAGCAGTTTAGGGCTTGGGTTTAATGAGCAGTTCTTC.

The genes are TRBV20-1 and TRBJ1-2; D remains unclear. Germline lookup yields CDR1 DFQATT and CDR2 SNEGSKA (reference sequence). The CDR3 consists of 12 residues. The ends were cut back, 6 bases at V and 2 bases at J, with 10 bases in the middle. CDR3 bases: TGCAGTGCCCAGGCAGACAACTATGGCTACACCTTC. It is translated as CSAQADNYGYTF.

This clonotype was counted between two and nine times. The J gene is TRBJ2-7, the V gene TRBV12-3 or TRBV12-4; D unclear. The CDR3 length is 13 residues. Trimming stripped 3 bases from V and 5 bases from J, with 11 bases between. In DNA, the CDR3 is TGTGCCAGCAGTTTTCAGTCTGCCCACGAGCAGTACTTC. It codes for CASSFQSAHEQYF.

This sequence joins TRBV10-3 and TRBJ2-7; the D gene is possibly TRBD1 (5 bases). The CDR3 sequence is 14 residues long. V was cut by 4 bases and J by 3 bases, with 13 bases left in between. Germline V gene lookup returns CDR1 ENHRY and CDR2 SYGVKD. CDR3 in DNA: TGTGCCATCAGTGCCACCATCAGGGACTACGAGCAGTACTTC. As protein: CAISATIRDYEQYF.

The V call is TRBV29-1, the J call TRBJ1-1; D uncertain. CDR1 is SQVTM, CDR2 ANQGSEA, per germline. The V end lost 3 bases, the J end lost 4 bases, and 15 bases lay between the germline ends. This CDR3 has 14 residues. The CDR3 reads CSVDPSGGSTEAFF. In nucleotides, the CDR3 is TGCAGCGTTGACCCCTCGGGCGGGAGCACTGAAGCTTTCTTT.

This clonotype was detected ten times or more. The chain uses TRBV7-9 and TRBJ1-2, with D possibly being TRBD1 (5 bases). Trimming pared 4 bases from V and 1 base from J, leaving 19 bases between. CDR3 length: 17 residues. Germline V gives CDR1 SEHNR, CDR2 FQNEAQ (reference sequence). The CDR3 coding sequence is TGTGCCAGCAGCTCTATACCCAGGGACGGTTTTAACTATGGCTACACCTTC. Its translation is CASSSIPRDGFNYGYTF.

The rearrangement joins TRBV6-2 or TRBV6-3 to TRBJ2-7; possible D gene TRBD2, 6 bases. From germline, CDR1 is MNHEY and CDR2 SVGEGT. Trimming removed 5 bases at V and 6 bases at J, with 17 bases between. The length of the CDR3 is 14 residues. CDR3 sequence reads: CASSPPGAAREQYF. The CDR3 DNA reads as TGTGCCAGCAGTCCCCCGGGAGCCGCTCGCGAGCAGTACTTC.

V gene TRBV6-2 or TRBV6-3 combines with J gene TRBJ2-5, with a weak D call TRBD2 (6 bases). V lost 2 bases and J 10 bases, leaving 14 bases between the germline ends. The CDR3 is made up of 13 amino acids. CDR1 and CDR2 (germline): MNHEY, SVGEGT. CDR3 sequence (DNA): TGTGCCAGCAGTTACCAACAGCCGGGACTCCAGTACTTC. This codes for CASSYQQPGLQYF.

This clonotype was detected a few times. This chain joins TRBV24-1 and TRBJ2-3; 9 bases agree with TRBD2. V lost 4 bases to trimming and J lost 0 bases; unmatched junction nucleotides: 4. CDR1 KGHDR and CDR2 SFDVKD come from the germline V gene. The CDR3 has 16 residues. The CDR3 loop reads CATSEGSGSSTDTQYF. CDR3 DNA sequence: TGTGCCACCAGTGAGGGTAGCGGGAGTAGCACAGATACGCAGTATTTT.

The V and J genes are TRBV12-3 or TRBV12-4 and TRBJ1-1; TRBD1 matches 8 bases. J lost 11 bases, V lost 0 bases, and 8 bases had no gene match. The CDR3 spans 14 residues. The CDR3 nucleotides are TGTGCCAGCAGTTTAGCTGTCCAGGGGGCTGGGGCTTTCTTT. This translates into CASSLAVQGAGAFF.

V is TRBV29-1 and J is TRBJ2-2, with D possibly matching TRBD1 (6 bases). The CDR3 is 14 amino acids. Germline V gene lookup returns CDR1 SQVTM and CDR2 ANQGSEA. The V and J ends lost 4 bases and 5 bases respectively, with 14 bases between them. DNA of the CDR3: TGCAGCGTTGGAGGGGGATGGTTTACCGGGGAGCTGTTTTTT. Its translation is CSVGGGWFTGELFF.

The gene calls are TRBV12-3 or TRBV12-4 and TRBJ1-5; 7 bases are a match to TRBD1. This CDR3 has 13 amino acids. Trimming at V came to 5 bases and at J to 7 bases, leaving 5 bases not matched to a gene. The CDR3: CASSVTGVQPQHF. Here the CDR3 DNA reads TGTGCCAGCAGTGTTACAGGGGTCCAGCCCCAGCATTTT.

This clonotype was observed a few times. The gene calls are TRBV24-1 and TRBJ1-2, with 8 bases that match TRBD1. V shed 2 bases, J shed 1 base, and the junction held 8 bases outside the gene matches. Germline V CDR1 and CDR2: KGHDR, SFDVKD. The CDR3 contains 17 residues. The CDR3 region is CATSDSTGDRLNYGYTF. The CDR3 DNA reads TGTGCCACCAGTGATTCTACCGGGGACAGGCTTAACTATGGCTACACCTTC.

The chain joins TRBV4-1 to TRBJ1-1; D is undetermined. Germline V lookup: CDR1 MGHRA, CDR2 YSYEKL. Trimming pared 0 bases from V and 1 base from J, leaving 6 bases between. This CDR3 spans 14 amino acids. CDR3 sequence (DNA): TGCGCCAGCAGCCAAGACTCAGGGAACACTGAAGCTTTCTTT. Translated, it gives CASSQDSGNTEAFF.

There are a few counts of this clonotype. V is TRBV12-3 or TRBV12-4 and J is TRBJ1-2; D unclear. The CDR3 covers 12 residues. Trimming stripped 6 bases from V and 13 bases from J, with 18 bases between. The DNA of the CDR3 is TGTGCCAGCAGCCAAGCATCTGAGCCGCTCACCTTC. It encodes CASSQASEPLTF.

The V gene is TRBV7-9, the J gene TRBJ1-2, with D possibly being TRBD1 (5 bases). V was pared by 4 bases and J by 7 bases, with 13 bases between. This CDR3 has 13 residues. Germline V CDR1 and CDR2: SEHNR, FQNEAQ (reference sequence). Written as DNA, the CDR3 is TGTGCCAGCAGCTCCCTCGGGGGTTCTGGCTACACCTTC. This translates into CASSSLGGSGYTF.

This CDR3 is CASGTEHEQYF. The CDR3 coding sequence is TGTGCCAGCGGCACGGAGCACGAGCAGTACTTC. The chain couples TRBV13 to TRBJ2-7; D gene uncertain. Trimming took off 8 bases at V and 5 bases at J, with 10 bases between the two ends. This CDR3 has 11 residues. Germline V gives CDR1 PRHDT, CDR2 FYEKMQ (reference sequence).

The chain employs TRBV7-9 and TRBJ1-1; D perhaps matches TRBD1 (6 bases). Germline V lookup: CDR1 SEHNR, CDR2 FQNEAQ (reference sequence). The ends were cut back, 5 bases at V and 4 bases at J, with 20 bases in the middle. This CDR3 spans 16 amino acids. CDR3 region: CASSVQGTGKGTEAFF. The DNA of the CDR3 is TGTGCCAGCAGCGTCCAGGGGACGGGTAAGGGCACTGAAGCTTTCTTT.

This chain joins TRBV20-1 and TRBJ1-2; maybe TRBD1 (5 bases). V dropped 1 base and J dropped 0 bases, with 9 bases sitting between them. The CDR3 totals 14 residues. The germline gives CDR1 DFQATT, CDR2 SNEGSKA (reference sequence). CDR3 sequence reads: CSARGTHPNYGYTF. For the CDR3, the DNA is TGCAGTGCTAGAGGGACACATCCTAACTATGGCTACACCTTC.

J is TRBJ2-2 and V is TRBV30; 8 positions agree with TRBD1. Per the germline V gene, CDR1 is GTSNPN and CDR2 is SVGIG (reference sequence). This CDR3 is built from 13 residues. Unmatched junction bases numbered 5, after V lost 6 bases and J lost 5 bases. CDR3 region: CACPHRGTGELFF. The CDR3 nucleotides read TGTGCCTGCCCCCACAGGGGGACCGGGGAGCTGTTTTTT.